The 25 T cell receptor beta chains in this list originate from one sample, sequenced in a study of cytomegalovirus exposure and HLA in healthy donors. It was with 60 Vbeta and 13 Jbeta primers that the PCR ran. Produced via immunoSEQ multiplex PCR; TCRdb's table is partial and in-frame only. The table lists under 130,000 clones, 74% of them singletons, with 2.6% in the top ten. Sequenced material: PBMCs. These TCRs come from a man aged 50-60 years in good health and CMV-seropositive.

This rearrangement joins TRBV4-1 to TRBJ1-5; a weak D match, TRBD1 (5 bases). V was shortened by 0 bases and J by 2 bases, with 8 bases between the two germline ends. Germline loops: CDR1 MGHRA, CDR2 YSYEKL. CDR3 length equals 15 residues. The CDR3 spells CASSQDRVGNQPQHF. The CDR3 DNA follows: TGCGCCAGCAGCCAAGACAGGGTCGGCAATCAGCCCCAGCATTTT.

Comment on this clone: Within the sample, other DNA sequences also encode this same CDR3. V usage is TRBV25-1 and J usage is TRBJ1-4; maybe TRBD1 (5 bases). V shed 6 bases and J shed 3 bases, with 8 bases lying between them. The CDR3 is made up of 13 amino acids. Germline CDR1 reads MGHDK; CDR2 reads SYGVNS. CDR3 residues: CASSGGSNEKLFF. DNA of the CDR3: TGTGCCAGCAGCGGGGGGTCTAATGAAAAACTGTTTTTT. The complete variable domain, with remaining parts taken from reference TRBV25-1 and TRBJ1-4, reads EADIYQTPRYLVIGTGKKITLECSQTMGHDKMYWYQQDPGMELHLIHYSYGVNSTEKGDLSSESTVSRIRTEHFPLTLESARPSHTSQYLCASSGGSNEKLFFGSGTQLSVL.

The V call is TRBV7-9, the J call TRBJ2-3, with a weak D call TRBD2 (6 bases). With 1 base removed from V and 14 bases from J, the gap between germline ends came to 13 bases. Germline CDR1 SEHNR, CDR2 FQNEAQ (reference sequence). There are 12 residues in the CDR3. The CDR3, as DNA: TGTGCCAGCAGCTTAGGACTAACCGGGGGGTATTTT. This sequence encodes CASSLGLTGGYF.

The chain is built from TRBV5-1 and TRBJ2-7; 7 nucleotides align to TRBD1. The CDR3 covers 13 residues. CDR1 and CDR2 (germline): SGHRS, YFSETQ. V was pared by 0 bases and J by 5 bases, with 2 bases of the junction left unmatched. The DNA for the CDR3 is TGCGCCAGCAGCTTGGTAGGGGGCGACGAGCAGTACTTC. It is translated as CASSLVGGDEQYF. Based on the CDR3 plus reference TRBV5-1 and TRBJ2-7, the full variable domain is KAGVTQTPRYLIKTRGQQVTLSCSPISGHRSVSWYQQTPGQGLQFLFEYFSETQRNKGNFPGRFSGRQFSNSRSEMNVSTLELGDSALYLCASSLVGGDEQYFGPGTRLTVT.

Only a few counts were recorded for this clone. The chain employs TRBV4-1 and TRBJ2-3; 8 bases align to TRBD2. J was trimmed by 1 base and V by 5 bases; bases with no gene match: 8. Germline loops: CDR1 MGHRA, CDR2 YSYEKL. This CDR3 region has 16 residues. The CDR3 DNA reads TGCGCCAGCAGCTCACGGGGGGGGGCCGGCACAGATACGCAGTATTTT. This translates into CASSSRGGAGTDTQYF.

The rearrangement uses TRBV2 and TRBJ2-7; 8 nucleotides agree with TRBD1. This CDR3 contains 13 residues. V shed 6 bases, J shed 3 bases, and the junction held 4 bases outside the gene matches. From germline, CDR1 is SNHLY and CDR2 FYNNEI. The CDR3 loop reads CASRTGGNYEQYF. CDR3 coding DNA: TGTGCCAGCAGAACAGGGGGTAACTACGAGCAGTACTTC. The variable domain in full, completed from reference TRBV2 and TRBJ2-7, reads EPEVTQTPSHQVTQMGQEVILRCVPISNHLYFYWYRQILGQKVEFLVSFYNNEISEKSEIFDDQFSVERPDGSNFTLKIRSTKLEDSAMYFCASRTGGNYEQYFGPGTRLTVT.

The chain combines TRBV7-2 with TRBJ2-3; 9 bases fit TRBD2. With 5 bases clipped from V and 5 bases from J, the junction kept 8 bases outside the gene matches. CDR3 size: 15 residues. Germline CDR1 and CDR2: SGHTA and FQGNSA. CDR3 protein: CASSPLAGRGDTQYF. In DNA, the CDR3 is TGTGCCAGCAGCCCTCTAGCGGGAAGGGGAGATACGCAGTATTTT.

This chain joins TRBV2 and TRBJ2-7; the D gene is possibly TRBD1 (5 bases). Germline loops: CDR1 SNHLY, CDR2 FYNNEI. CDR3 length: 13 residues. V was shortened by 4 bases and J by 6 bases, with 13 bases between the two germline ends. CDR3 nucleotides: TGTGCCAGCAGTGTAGTCCAGGGCGGCGAGCAGTACTTC. As protein: CASSVVQGGEQYF. Drawing the rest from reference TRBV2 and TRBJ2-7, the complete variable domain is EPEVTQTPSHQVTQMGQEVILRCVPISNHLYFYWYRQILGQKVEFLVSFYNNEISEKSEIFDDQFSVERPDGSNFTLKIRSTKLEDSAMYFCASSVVQGGEQYFGPGTRLTVT.

The chain couples TRBV4-1 to TRBJ1-1; 7 nucleotides agree with TRBD1. The CDR3 totals 18 residues. The trim removed 1 base at V and 0 bases at J, leaving 11 bases unmatched. Germline CDR1 is MGHRA and CDR2 is YSYEKL. The CDR3 region has the DNA TGCGCCAGCAGCCAAGGGAGGCAGGGGGTGATTATGAACACTGAAGCTTTCTTT. Translating gives CASSQGRQGVIMNTEAFF.

The chain has TRBV2 and TRBJ1-1; no reliable D call. Between the trimmed V and J ends, which lost 6 bases and 2 bases, there was a span of 10 bases. The germline gives CDR1 SNHLY, CDR2 FYNNEI. The CDR3 totals 13 residues. CDR3 loop: CASSAQENTEAFF. The CDR3 bases are TGTGCCAGCAGCGCCCAGGAAAACACTGAAGCTTTCTTT.

The chain couples TRBV5-1 to TRBJ2-1; 10 bases agree with TRBD1. The CDR3 consists of 15 residues. Germline CDR1 SGHRS, CDR2 YFSETQ. The V gene end was trimmed by 4 bases and the J gene end by 9 bases; junction bases not matched to a gene: 10. The CDR3 DNA is TGCGCCAGCAGCCCCTACCGGACAGGGGGGAGTGAGCAGTTCTTC. It is translated as CASSPYRTGGSEQFF. Full variable domain (remainder filled in from reference TRBV5-1 and TRBJ2-1): KAGVTQTPRYLIKTRGQQVTLSCSPISGHRSVSWYQQTPGQGLQFLFEYFSETQRNKGNFPGRFSGRQFSNSRSEMNVSTLELGDSALYLCASSPYRTGGSEQFFGPGTRLTVL.

A note on this clone: This CDR3 is also generated by other DNA sequences in the sample. The CDR3 protein is CASSLGLAGGYNEQFF. CDR3 in DNA: TGCGCCAGCAGCTTGGGACTAGCGGGAGGATACAATGAGCAGTTCTTC. V and J are TRBV5-1 and TRBJ2-1; 13 bases line up with TRBD2. The CDR3 loop spans 16 amino acids. The ends lost 0 bases at V and 4 bases at J; junction bases unmatched: 1. Germline V gene sequence: CDR1 SGHRS, CDR2 YFSETQ.

This clone showed up just a few times. The chain uses TRBV2 and TRBJ2-5; D is perhaps TRBD2 (7 bases). Germline loops: CDR1 SNHLY, CDR2 FYNNEI. V dropped 6 bases and J dropped 5 bases, with 16 bases sitting between them. The CDR3 covers 14 residues. CDR3 nucleotides: TGTGCCAGCAGCCTACAGGGAGGGTGGGAGACCCAGTACTTC. Protein sequence: CASSLQGGWETQYF.

J is TRBJ2-2 and V is TRBV7-9; 9 bases align to TRBD2. This CDR3 is built from 18 residues. The trim removed 0 bases at V and 1 base at J, leaving 6 bases unmatched. Looked up from germline, CDR1 is SEHNR and CDR2 is FQNEAQ (reference sequence). The DNA of the CDR3 is TGTGCCAGCAGCTTAGCGCGGGGGGGACCCATGAACACCGGGGAGCTGTTTTTT. Amino acid sequence: CASSLARGGPMNTGELFF.

The rearrangement uses TRBV5-6 and TRBJ1-1; a possible D gene is TRBD1 (6 bases). CDR1 SGHDT and CDR2 YYEEEE come from the germline V gene. Trimming pared 1 base from V and 1 base from J, leaving 11 bases between. This CDR3 is built from 15 residues. The CDR3 is CASSLTGWGNTEAFF. The CDR3 coding sequence is TGTGCCAGCAGCTTGACAGGGTGGGGGAACACTGAAGCTTTCTTT.

The table lists this clone with a few counts. The V and J genes are TRBV6-5 and TRBJ2-1; TRBD2 matches 7 bases. This CDR3 has 13 residues. V shed 2 bases and J 7 bases; nucleotides not matched to a gene: 2. The germline V gene has CDR1 MNHEY and CDR2 SVGAGI. CDR3 DNA sequence: TGTGCCAGCAGTTACGGGGAGGGGAATGAGCAGTTCTTC. Translation gives CASSYGEGNEQFF.

Details on this clone: A junction end diverges from the germline sequence, so it may reflect a read error. The chain joins TRBV5-1 to TRBJ2-4; D is possibly TRBD2 (5 bases). The length of the CDR3 is 14 residues. Germline V gene data show CDR1 as SGHRS and CDR2 as YFSETQ. CDR3 bases: TGCGCCAGCAGCCTCGACCTAGCCAAAAACAGTCAGTACTTC. It specifies CASSLDLAKNSQYF.

The genes are TRBV27 and TRBJ2-7; tentative D call: TRBD1 (6 bases). This CDR3 is 14 amino acids long. In germline, CDR1 is MNHEY, CDR2 SMNVEV (reference sequence). With 2 bases removed from V and 1 base from J, the gap between germline ends came to 9 bases. The CDR3 loop is CASSLERGSYEQYF. CDR3 coding DNA: TGTGCCAGCAGTTTAGAGAGGGGGTCCTACGAGCAGTACTTC.

The CDR3 bases are TGTGCCAGCAGCGCGGCTGGGACAGGGTCCCGGGAACCCCAGCATTTT. It yields the protein CASSAAGTGSREPQHF. The V gene is TRBV9, the J gene TRBJ1-5; 9 nucleotides line up with TRBD1. From germline, CDR1 is SGDLS and CDR2 YYNGEE. The CDR3 totals 16 residues. V dropped 3 bases and J dropped 10; count of bases not matched to a gene: 14. Supplemented by reference TRBV9 and TRBJ1-5, the full variable domain reads DSGVTQTPKHLITATGQRVTLRCSPRSGDLSVYWYQQSLDQGLQFLIQYYNGEERAKGNILERFSAQQFPDLHSELNLSSLELGDSALYFCASSAAGTGSREPQHFGDGTRLSIL.

In this sample, this clone turned up a few times. The genes are TRBV21-1 and TRBJ2-2; the table names TRBD2, a call not compared with the DNA. TRBV21-1 is tagged as a pseudogene. This CDR3 is 19 amino acids long. The CDR3 region has the DNA TGTGCCAGCAGCAAAGGCGGGTGGCAGCCCTACCCGAACACCGGGGAGCTGTTTTTT. Translated, it gives CASSKGGWQPYPNTGELFF.

The V gene is TRBV5-1, the J gene TRBJ2-7, with a weak D call TRBD2 (5 bases). The V gene lost 5 bases and the J gene lost 3 bases, with 12 bases spanning the gap. The CDR3 contains 13 residues. Germline CDR1 SGHRS, CDR2 YFSETQ. The CDR3 bases are TGCGCCAGCAGTGCGGGCAGCCTCTACGAGCAGTACTTC. This sequence encodes CASSAGSLYEQYF.

The chain has TRBV4-2 and TRBJ2-1; 9 bases fit TRBD2. The ends lost 2 bases at V and 2 bases at J; junction bases unmatched: 4. Germline V CDR1 and CDR2: LGHNA, YNFKEQ. The CDR3 covers 16 residues. CDR3 DNA: TGTGCCAGCAGCCAACGGGGCGGGAGGGCCTACAATGAGCAGTTCTTC. Translating it yields CASSQRGGRAYNEQFF.

The chain carries TRBV7-6 and TRBJ2-3, with D maybe TRBD1 (6 bases). Germline V CDR1 and CDR2: SGHVS, FNYEAQ. This CDR3 has 14 residues. V lost 5 bases to trimming and J lost 3 bases, with 12 bases between them. As DNA, the CDR3 is TGTGCCAGCAGCCCTAACAGGGTTACAGATACGCAGTATTTT. Protein product: CASSPNRVTDTQYF.

The chain carries TRBV18 and TRBJ1-5, with 11 bases lining up with TRBD1. V lost 1 base to trimming and J lost 7 bases; unmatched junction nucleotides: 15. CDR3 length: 19 residues. Germline CDR1 is KGHSH and CDR2 is LQKENI. The CDR3 region is CASSPRREGTGGLGQPQHF. The CDR3, as DNA: TGTGCCAGCTCACCACGTCGGGAAGGGACAGGGGGTTTGGGGCAGCCCCAGCATTTT.

This clone has a single count. The chain employs TRBV14 and TRBJ2-6, with D perhaps matching TRBD1 (5 bases). CDR3 size: 18 residues. Germline values: CDR1 SGHDN, CDR2 FVKESK. Trimming took off 1 base at V and 0 bases at J, with 13 bases between the two ends. CDR3 DNA: TGTGCCAGCAGCCAAGGGACATCAAAATACTCTGGGGCCAACGTCCTGACTTTC. Amino acids: CASSQGTSKYSGANVLTF.